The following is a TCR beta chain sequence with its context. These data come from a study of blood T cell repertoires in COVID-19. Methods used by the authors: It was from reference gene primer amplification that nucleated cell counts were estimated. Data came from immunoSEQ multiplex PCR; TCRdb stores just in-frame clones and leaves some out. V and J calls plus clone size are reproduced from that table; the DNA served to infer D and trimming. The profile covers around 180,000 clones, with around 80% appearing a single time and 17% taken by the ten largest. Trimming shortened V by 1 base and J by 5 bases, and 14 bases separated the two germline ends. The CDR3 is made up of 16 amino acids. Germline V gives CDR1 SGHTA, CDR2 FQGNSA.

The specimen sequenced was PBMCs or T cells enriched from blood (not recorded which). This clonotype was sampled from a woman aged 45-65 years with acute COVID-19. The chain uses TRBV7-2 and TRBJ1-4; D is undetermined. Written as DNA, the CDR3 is TGTGCCAGCAGCTTAGTTGTCGGATACGGGAATGAAAAACTGTTTTTT. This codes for CASSLVVGYGNEKLFF.